This T cell receptor beta chain comes out of a study of blood T cell repertoires in COVID-19. Looking at the study overall: T cells, B-cell-depleted T cells, or PBMCs provided the cDNA or gDNA that served as material.

CDR3 length: 14 amino acids. Trimming took off 8 bases at V and 7 bases at J, with 17 bases between the two ends. Germline V CDR1 and CDR2: MRHNA, SNTAGT. Generated by immunoSEQ multiplex PCR, the TCRdb table keeps only in-frame clones and is missing some. There are under 250,000 clones in the sample; roughly 86% occur only once, and around 1.5% lies in the top ten. V usage is TRBV6-4 and J usage is TRBJ1-4; D call uncertain. Sequencing was done on a sample of peripheral blood. This clonotype originated in a woman in her sixties or seventies who had recovered from COVID-19. The CDR3 sequence is CASSLRAEGEKLFF. CDR3 nucleotides: TGTGCCAGCTCTCTTCGGGCCGAGGGTGAAAAACTGTTTTTT.